This entry concerns a single T cell receptor (beta chain). The sample is drawn from a study of blood T cell repertoires in COVID-19. Looking at the study overall: The analysed material was cDNA or gDNA that came from T cells, B-cell-depleted T cells, or PBMCs.

In germline, CDR1 is KGHDR, CDR2 SFDVKD. CDR3 length equals 13 residues. Trimming took off 7 bases at V and 8 bases at J, with 13 bases between the two ends. Study processing details: Reference gene primers were amplified, and this amplification served to estimate nucleated cell counts. TCRdb keeps only in-frame clones here, not all; method: immunoSEQ multiplex PCR. D and trimming come from the DNA, and the V and J calls and clone size come from that table. The sample has 100,000 or so clones; around 92% are singletons. This receptor was obtained from a man between 18 and 35 years old with acute or convalescent COVID-19. V gene TRBV24-1 combines with J gene TRBJ1-4; no definite D call. Material: peripheral blood. In nucleotides, the CDR3 is TGTGCCACCAGCCTACTGGTGGAGGAAAAACTGTTTTTT. Translation gives CATSLLVEEKLFF.